This T cell receptor beta chain stems from a study of early T cells in non-severe SARS-CoV-2 infection. The CDR3 runs 15 residues. V shed 6 bases, J shed 4 bases, and the junction held 11 bases outside the gene matches. Germline CDR1 DFQATT, CDR2 SNEGSKA (reference sequence). TCRdb redid the calling of the 5' RACE reads with MiXCR, one entry per CDR3 protein. Among 30,000 to 40,000 distinct CDR3 sequences listed, 7.1% were seen once. The sequences come from whole blood, collected at baseline. The chain recombines TRBV20-1 with TRBJ2-5, with 10 bases lining up with TRBD2. The clonotype originates from an adult who was a healthcare worker with PCR-confirmed SARS-CoV-2 infection or an uninfected control (not recorded which). CDR3 coding DNA: TGCAGTGCCCCGAAATTGGTAGCGGGGGGAGAGACCCAGTACTTC. Translated: CSAPKLVAGGETQYF.